A selection of T cell receptor beta chains follows, all from one sample in a study of OX40 agonist ivuxolimab in advanced cancers. The assay was immunoSEQ multiplex PCR, and TCRdb's table has in-frame clones only and misses some. The sample lists some 86,000 clones, 91% occurring once. Specimen: CD4+ or CD8+ T cells sorted from blood, collected in a trial of the OX40 agonist ivuxolimab. These receptors were taken from an adult with an advanced solid tumor such as melanoma, head and neck, liver or kidney cancer. Each CDR3 is given with its conserved first and last residue. A D gene is named only where the DNA matches it firmly. The listing skips clone size in some rows; elsewhere it reads once, few, many or a size class.

TRBJ1-1	-	TRBV5-1	-	CASNPVGVASSTEAFF	TGCGCCAGCAACCCGGTGGGGGTAGCGTCGAGCACTGAAGCTTTCTTT
TRBJ2-3	-	TRBV5-4	-	CASSSLVQTDTQYF	TGTGCCAGCAGTTCGCTGGTCCAAACAGATACGCAGTATTTT
TRBJ1-5	TRBD1	TRBV4-1	once	CASSHGTGGDQPQHF	TGCGCCAGCAGCCATGGGACAGGGGGAGATCAGCCCCAGCATTTT
TRBJ2-2	TRBD1	TRBV2	-	CAGKTGARGTGELFF	TGTGCCGGGAAGACAGGGGCACGGGGCACCGGGGAGCTGTTTTTT
TRBJ2-7	-	TRBV19	-	CASSIGGLGEQYF	TGTGCCAGTAGTATCGGGGGGCTAGGTGAGCAGTACTTC
TRBJ2-1	TRBD2	TRBV25-1	-	CASALSGGGNEQFF	TGTGCCAGCGCCCTAAGCGGGGGGGGGAATGAGCAGTTCTTC
TRBJ2-3	-	TRBV4-1	-	CASSPIFALGDPSDTQYF	TGCGCCAGCAGCCCGATCTTCGCCTTGGGAGACCCCTCGGATACGCAGTATTTT
TRBJ1-5	TRBD1	TRBV30	-	CAWSEGAGNQPQHF	TGTGCCTGGAGTGAGGGGGCCGGCAATCAGCCCCAGCATTTT
TRBJ2-1	-	TRBV30	-	CAWSVEANEQFF	TGTGCCTGGAGTGTCGAGGCCAATGAGCAGTTCTTC
TRBJ2-7	TRBD1	TRBV18	-	CASSPIGTGSHEQYF	TGTGCCAGCTCACCAATCGGGACAGGGTCCCACGAGCAGTACTTC
TRBJ1-3	-	TRBV25-1	-	CASRGRDPTNTIYF	TGTGCCAGCAGAGGCCGGGACCCCACAAACACCATATATTTT
TRBJ1-4	-	TRBV10-3	-	CAISEGGPSTNEKLFF	TGTGCCATCAGTGAGGGGGGCCCATCAACTAATGAAAAACTGTTTTTT
TRBJ2-5	-	TRBV28	-	CASKDSEWGQYF	TGTGCCAGCAAGGACTCCGAGTGGGGCCAGTACTTC
TRBJ2-2	-	TRBV5-1	-	CASSSQGSGTGELFF	TGCGCCAGCAGCTCACAGGGTTCGGGTACCGGGGAGCTGTTTTTT
TRBJ1-3	-	TRBV6-6	once	CASSPTGPIYF	TGTGCCAGCAGTCCTACCGGCCCCATATATTTT
TRBJ1-5	-	TRBV5-1	once	CASSRFGGAGQPQHF	TGCGCCAGCAGCCGATTTGGGGGAGCCGGTCAGCCCCAGCATTTT
TRBJ1-2	-	TRBV6-1	few	CASSEEGRRGYTF	TGTGCCAGCAGTGAAGAAGGGAGACGTGGCTACACCTTC
TRBJ2-3	-	TRBV7-9	-	CASSLSRDGATDTQYF	TGTGCCAGCAGCTTAAGCCGGGATGGGGCCACAGATACGCAGTATTTT
TRBJ2-2	TRBD2	TRBV28	-	CASSKLAGVDGELFF	TGTGCCAGCAGTAAGCTAGCGGGAGTTGACGGGGAGCTGTTTTTT
TRBJ2-5	TRBD1	TRBV29-1	-	CSVYRGHRVQETQYF	TGCAGCGTTTACAGGGGGCATAGGGTCCAAGAGACCCAGTACTTC
TRBJ2-1	-	TRBV10-1	-	CASQGDSRSYNEQFF	TGCGCCAGCCAGGGAGACTCCCGCTCCTACAATGAGCAGTTCTTC
TRBJ2-5	-	TRBV10-3	-	CAISKSGQETQYF	TGTGCCATCAGCAAATCGGGCCAAGAGACCCAGTACTTC
TRBJ2-5	-	TRBV6-6	once	CASSYGGPQETQYF	TGTGCCAGCAGTTATGGGGGACCCCAAGAGACCCAGTACTTC
TRBJ2-7	-	TRBV7-2	-	CASSPLGGGAGEQYF	TGTGCCAGCAGCCCCTTAGGAGGGGGCGCGGGCGAGCAGTACTTC
TRBJ1-1	-	TRBV2	few	CASIGLMNTEAFF	TGTGCCAGCATAGGGCTTATGAACACTGAAGCTTTCTTT
TRBJ1-3	TRBD1	TRBV7-2	-	CASSLRRGTGILSGNTIYF	TGTGCCAGCAGCTTGAGACGCGGGACAGGGATCCTCTCTGGAAACACCATATATTTT
TRBJ2-7	TRBD2	TRBV28	-	CASSFPVAGGHEQYF	TGTGCCAGCAGTTTTCCCGTGGCGGGAGGACACGAGCAGTACTTC
TRBJ2-1	-	TRBV2	-	CAETLNGVGVGNEQFF	TGTGCCGAAACGTTAAACGGGGTCGGTGTGGGCAATGAGCAGTTCTTC
TRBJ2-7	TRBD2	TRBV30	-	CAWSPRASGVGWQYF	TGTGCCTGGAGTCCTCGGGCTAGCGGGGTTGGGTGGCAGTACTTC
TRBJ2-7	TRBD1	TRBV5-8	-	CASSLPGQGLYEQYF	TGTGCCAGCAGCTTACCGGGACAGGGCCTTTACGAGCAGTACTTC
TRBJ2-1	-	TRBV11-3	-	CASSAGSSYNEQFF	TGTGCCAGCAGCGCGGGGAGCTCCTACAATGAGCAGTTCTTC
TRBJ1-4	TRBD1	TRBV9	-	CASSVQDRGAEKLFF	TGTGCCAGCAGCGTACAGGACAGGGGGGCTGAAAAACTGTTTTTT
TRBJ2-6	-	TRBV28	-	CASSLRGLGANVLTF	TGTGCCAGCAGTTTACGGGGGCTCGGGGCCAACGTCCTGACTTTC
TRBJ1-2	-	TRBV28	-	CASTPRVHGGYTF	TGTGCCAGCACCCCCCGGGTTCATGGGGGCTACACCTTC
TRBJ2-1	-	TRBV11-3	-	CASSLDPARALPPEQFF	TGTGCCAGCAGCTTAGATCCGGCTAGGGCTCTCCCACCGGAGCAGTTCTTC
TRBJ2-7	-	TRBV6-5	-	CARGAHEQYF	TGTGCCAGAGGAGCTCACGAGCAGTACTTC
TRBJ2-3	-	TRBV28	-	CASTGRRGTDTQYF	TGTGCCAGCACGGGGCGGAGGGGCACAGATACGCAGTATTTT
TRBJ2-7	-	TRBV27	-	CASSFGAGYEQYF	TGTGCCAGCAGTTTTGGGGCTGGTTACGAGCAGTACTTC
TRBJ2-5	-	TRBV18	-	CASSPASETQYF	TGTGCCAGCTCACCCGCGTCAGAGACCCAGTACTTC
TRBJ1-1	-	TRBV7-3	once	CASSLTKLLNTEAFF	TGTGCCAGCAGCTTAACTAAGCTCTTGAACACTGAAGCTTTCTTT
TRBJ2-3	TRBD2	TRBV2	-	CASSDLGLAGGADTQYF	TGTGCCAGCAGTGACTTAGGACTAGCGGGGGGGGCAGATACGCAGTATTTT
TRBJ2-5	-	TRBV6-6	-	CASSWTGGGRETQYF	TGTGCCAGCAGTTGGACCGGAGGGGGCCGAGAGACCCAGTACTTC
TRBJ2-1	TRBD2	TRBV27	-	CASSLLTSGRSYNEQFF	TGTGCCAGCAGTTTATTGACTAGCGGGAGGTCTTACAATGAGCAGTTCTTC
TRBJ2-2	-	TRBV6-5	-	CASSYHRVGDTGELFF	TGTGCCAGCAGTTATCACAGGGTTGGGGACACCGGGGAGCTGTTTTTT
TRBJ2-7	TRBD1	TRBV5-4	-	CASSLWAGGELYF	TGTGCCAGCAGCTTGTGGGCAGGGGGCGAGTTGTACTTC
TRBJ2-3	TRBD2	TRBV10-3	-	CAISGWGAGDSDTQYF	TGTGCCATCAGTGGCTGGGGAGCGGGAGACTCAGATACGCAGTATTTT
TRBJ2-2	-	TRBV9	-	CASSVAVGFTGELFF	TGTGCCAGCAGCGTAGCAGTAGGGTTCACCGGGGAGCTGTTTTTT
TRBJ2-1	-	TRBV19	-	CASSGDVEGNEQFF	TGTGCCAGTAGTGGGGACGTAGAGGGCAATGAGCAGTTCTTC